This T cell receptor beta chain was obtained from a study of cytomegalovirus exposure and HLA in healthy donors. General study points: Presence/absence analysis assumed near-uniform sequencing depth across donors.

Primers for the PCR totalled 60 Vbeta and 13 Jbeta. The method was immunoSEQ multiplex PCR; TCRdb's version includes in-frame clones alone and lacks a portion of them. Of about 86,000 clones in the sample, 70% to 80% were seen once. Details on this clone: Its specificity is not known.

The sequencing input was PBMCs. The clonotype originates from a woman in her thirties or forties in good health and CMV-seropositive.

CDR3 bases: TGTGCCAGCAGACCCCTCGGACAGCTGAACACTGAAGCTTTCTTT. This encodes CASRPLGQLNTEAFF. The V and J genes are TRBV4-2 and TRBJ1-1; D might be TRBD1 (6 bases). The length of the CDR3 is 15 residues. Trimming pared 6 bases from V and 0 bases from J, leaving 14 bases between. In germline, CDR1 is LGHNA, CDR2 YNFKEQ.